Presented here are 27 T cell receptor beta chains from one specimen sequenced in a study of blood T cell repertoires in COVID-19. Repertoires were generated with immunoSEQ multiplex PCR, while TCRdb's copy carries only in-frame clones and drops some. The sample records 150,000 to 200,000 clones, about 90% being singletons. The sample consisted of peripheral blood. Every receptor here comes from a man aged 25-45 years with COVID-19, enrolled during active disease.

CDR3 sequence reads: CASSITGFAYEQYF. The CDR3 nucleotides read TGTGCCAGTAGTATTACAGGATTCGCCTACGAGCAGTACTTC. V gene TRBV19 combines with J gene TRBJ2-7; maybe TRBD1 (5 bases). Trimming pared 3 bases from V and 2 bases from J, leaving 11 bases between. This CDR3 is 14 amino acids long. CDR1 LNHDA and CDR2 SQIVND come from the germline V gene (reference sequence). The full variable domain, rest sourced from reference TRBV19 and TRBJ2-7, is DGGITQSPKYLFRKEGQNVTLSCEQNLNHDAMYWYRQDPGQGLRLIYYSQIVNDFQKGDIAEGYSVSREKKESFPLTVTSAQKNPTAFYLCASSITGFAYEQYFGPGTRLTVT.

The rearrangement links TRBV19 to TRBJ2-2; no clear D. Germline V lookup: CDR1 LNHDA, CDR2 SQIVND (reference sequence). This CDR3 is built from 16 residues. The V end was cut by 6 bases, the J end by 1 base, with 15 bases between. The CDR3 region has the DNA TGTGCCAGTAGCCCCTCCGTCACCAGGAACACCGGGGAGCTGTTTTTT. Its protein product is CASSPSVTRNTGELFF.

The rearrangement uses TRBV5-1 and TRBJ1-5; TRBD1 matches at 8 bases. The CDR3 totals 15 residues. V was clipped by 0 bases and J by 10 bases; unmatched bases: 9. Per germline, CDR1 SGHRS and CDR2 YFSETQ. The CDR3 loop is CASSLGTGPREPQHF. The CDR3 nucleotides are TGCGCCAGCAGCTTGGGGACAGGGCCCAGGGAACCCCAGCATTTT.

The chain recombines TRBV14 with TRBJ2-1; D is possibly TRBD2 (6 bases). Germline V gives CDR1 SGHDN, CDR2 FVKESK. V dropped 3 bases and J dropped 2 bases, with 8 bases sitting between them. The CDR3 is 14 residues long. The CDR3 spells CASSQEGTYNEQFF. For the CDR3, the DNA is TGTGCCAGCAGCCAGGAGGGAACCTACAATGAGCAGTTCTTC.

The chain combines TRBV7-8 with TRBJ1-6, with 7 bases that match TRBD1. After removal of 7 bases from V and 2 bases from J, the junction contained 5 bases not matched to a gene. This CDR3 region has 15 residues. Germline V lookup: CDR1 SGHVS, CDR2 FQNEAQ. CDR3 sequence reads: CASTAQGTYNSPLHF. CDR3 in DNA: TGTGCCAGCACCGCACAGGGGACCTATAATTCACCCCTCCACTTT.

The CDR3 coding sequence is TGTGCCAGCAGCGCAGGGGTGGAGTATGGCTACACCTTC. This codes for CASSAGVEYGYTF. The chain is built from TRBV9 and TRBJ1-2; perhaps TRBD1 as D (6 bases). CDR1 and CDR2 from the germline V gene are SGDLS and YYNGEE. The CDR3 extends over 13 amino acids. V dropped 3 bases and J dropped 5 bases, with 11 bases sitting between them.

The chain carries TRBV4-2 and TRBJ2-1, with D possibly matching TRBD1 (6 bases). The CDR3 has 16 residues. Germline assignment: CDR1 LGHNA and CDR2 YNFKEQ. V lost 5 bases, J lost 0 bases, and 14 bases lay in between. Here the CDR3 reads CASSGGGAPSYNEQFF. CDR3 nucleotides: TGTGCCAGCAGCGGTGGGGGCGCCCCCTCCTACAATGAGCAGTTCTTC.

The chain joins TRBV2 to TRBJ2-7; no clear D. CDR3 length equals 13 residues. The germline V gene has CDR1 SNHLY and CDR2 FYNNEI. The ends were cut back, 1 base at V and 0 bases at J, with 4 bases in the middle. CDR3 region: CASSEGYSYEQYF. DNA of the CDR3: TGTGCCAGCAGTGAAGGCTACTCCTACGAGCAGTACTTC.

This CDR3 reads CASSVGRGFDTGELFF. CDR3 DNA sequence: TGTGCCAGCAGTGTAGGCAGGGGGTTCGACACCGGGGAGCTGTTTTTT. The chain joins TRBV2 to TRBJ2-2; the match to TRBD1 covers 7 bases. The germline CDR1 and CDR2 sequences are SNHLY and FYNNEI. CDR3 length equals 16 residues. J lost 3 bases, V lost 4 bases, and 8 bases had no gene match. The whole variable domain, remainder taken from reference TRBV2 and TRBJ2-2, is EPEVTQTPSHQVTQMGQEVILRCVPISNHLYFYWYRQILGQKVEFLVSFYNNEISEKSEIFDDQFSVERPDGSNFTLKIRSTKLEDSAMYFCASSVGRGFDTGELFFGEGSRLTVL.

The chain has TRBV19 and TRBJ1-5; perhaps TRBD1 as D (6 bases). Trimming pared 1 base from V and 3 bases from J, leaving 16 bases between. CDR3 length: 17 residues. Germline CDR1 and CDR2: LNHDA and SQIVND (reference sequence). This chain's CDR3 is CASSIAVGQSHNQPQHF. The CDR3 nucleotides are TGTGCCAGTAGTATAGCGGTCGGACAGAGCCACAATCAGCCCCAGCATTTT. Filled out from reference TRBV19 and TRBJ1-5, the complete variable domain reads DGGITQSPKYLFRKEGQNVTLSCEQNLNHDAMYWYRQDPGQGLRLIYYSQIVNDFQKGDIAEGYSVSREKKESFPLTVTSAQKNPTAFYLCASSIAVGQSHNQPQHFGDGTRLSIL.

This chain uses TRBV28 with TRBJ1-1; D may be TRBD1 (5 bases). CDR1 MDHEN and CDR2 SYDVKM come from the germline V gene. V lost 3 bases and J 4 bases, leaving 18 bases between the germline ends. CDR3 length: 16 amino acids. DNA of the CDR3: TGTGCCAGCAGTTTTAGTAAGGGGCGCATGTCCACTGAAGCTTTCTTT. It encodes CASSFSKGRMSTEAFF.

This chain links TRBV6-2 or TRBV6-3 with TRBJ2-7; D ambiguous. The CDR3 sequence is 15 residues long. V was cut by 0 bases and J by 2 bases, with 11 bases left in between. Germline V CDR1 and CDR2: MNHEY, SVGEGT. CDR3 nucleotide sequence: TGTGCCAGCAGTTACTCGGCCCTCACGACCTACGAGCAGTACTTC. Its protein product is CASSYSALTTYEQYF.

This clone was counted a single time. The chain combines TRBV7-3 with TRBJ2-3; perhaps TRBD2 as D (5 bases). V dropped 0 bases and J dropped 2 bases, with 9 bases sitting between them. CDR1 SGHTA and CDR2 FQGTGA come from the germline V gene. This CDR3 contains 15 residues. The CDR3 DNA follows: TGTGCCAGCAGCTTAACGGGGAGTCTCACAGATACGCAGTATTTT. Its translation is CASSLTGSLTDTQYF.

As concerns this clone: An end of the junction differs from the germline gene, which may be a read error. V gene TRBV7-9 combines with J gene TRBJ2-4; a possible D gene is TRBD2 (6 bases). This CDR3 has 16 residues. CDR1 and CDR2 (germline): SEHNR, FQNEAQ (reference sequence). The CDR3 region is CASSPLKGGPASLVGF. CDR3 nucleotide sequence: TGTGCCAGCAGCCCCCTAAAGGGAGGACCGGCCAGTTTAGTTGGGTTC.

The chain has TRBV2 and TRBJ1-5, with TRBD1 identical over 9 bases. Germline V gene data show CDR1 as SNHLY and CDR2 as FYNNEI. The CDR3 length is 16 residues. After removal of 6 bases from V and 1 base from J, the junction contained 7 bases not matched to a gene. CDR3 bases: TGTGCCAGCAGCGCCGGACAGGGGAGAAGCAATCAGCCCCAGCATTTT. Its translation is CASSAGQGRSNQPQHF.

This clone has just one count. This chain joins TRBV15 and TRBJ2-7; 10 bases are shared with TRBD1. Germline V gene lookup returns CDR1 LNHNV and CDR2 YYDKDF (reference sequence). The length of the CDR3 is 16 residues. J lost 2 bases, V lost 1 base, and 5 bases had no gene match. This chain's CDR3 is CATSRVGGTGAYEQYF. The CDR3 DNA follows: TGTGCCACCAGCAGAGTTGGAGGGACAGGGGCCTACGAGCAGTACTTC.

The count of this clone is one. The CDR3 nucleotides read TGTGCCAGCAGTCCCAGACAGGGGAATCAGCCCCAGCATTTT. Translating it yields CASSPRQGNQPQHF. The chain combines TRBV2 with TRBJ1-5, with 8 bases fitting TRBD1. The CDR3 covers 14 residues. The germline CDR1 and CDR2 sequences are SNHLY and FYNNEI. V lost 5 bases, J lost 4 bases, and 4 bases stayed unmatched.

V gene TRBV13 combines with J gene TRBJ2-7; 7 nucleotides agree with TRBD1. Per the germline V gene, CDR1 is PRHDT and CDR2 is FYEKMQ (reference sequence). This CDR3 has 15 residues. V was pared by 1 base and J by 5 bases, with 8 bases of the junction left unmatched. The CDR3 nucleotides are TGTGCCAGCAGCTTAGCAGGCCAGGGGGTCCACGAGCAGTACTTC. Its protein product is CASSLAGQGVHEQYF.

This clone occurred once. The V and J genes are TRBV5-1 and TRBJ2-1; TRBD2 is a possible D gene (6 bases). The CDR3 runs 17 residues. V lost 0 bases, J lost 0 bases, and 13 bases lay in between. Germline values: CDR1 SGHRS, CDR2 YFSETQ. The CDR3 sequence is CASSLDGSGYSYNEQFF. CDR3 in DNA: TGCGCCAGCAGCTTGGATGGTAGCGGTTACTCCTACAATGAGCAGTTCTTC. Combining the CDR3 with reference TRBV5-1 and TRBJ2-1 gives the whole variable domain KAGVTQTPRYLIKTRGQQVTLSCSPISGHRSVSWYQQTPGQGLQFLFEYFSETQRNKGNFPGRFSGRQFSNSRSEMNVSTLELGDSALYLCASSLDGSGYSYNEQFFGPGTRLTVL.

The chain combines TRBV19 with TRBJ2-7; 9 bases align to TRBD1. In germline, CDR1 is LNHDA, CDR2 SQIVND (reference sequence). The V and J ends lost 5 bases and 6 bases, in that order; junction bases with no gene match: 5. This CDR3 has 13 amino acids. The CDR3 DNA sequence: TGTGCCAGTAGTCCGGACAGGGGACCCGAGCAGTACTTC. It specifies CASSPDRGPEQYF.

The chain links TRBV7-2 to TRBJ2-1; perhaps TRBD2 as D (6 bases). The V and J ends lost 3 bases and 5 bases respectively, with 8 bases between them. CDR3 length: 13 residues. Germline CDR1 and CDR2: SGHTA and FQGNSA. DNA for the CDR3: TGTGCCAGCAGCTTCGGGACTCACAATGAGCAGTTCTTC. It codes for CASSFGTHNEQFF. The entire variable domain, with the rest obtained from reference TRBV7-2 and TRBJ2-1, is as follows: GAGVSQSPSNKVTEKGKDVELRCDPISGHTALYWYRQSLGQGLEFLIYFQGNSAPDKSGLPSDRFSAERTGGSVSTLTIQRTQQEDSAVYLCASSFGTHNEQFFGPGTRLTVL.

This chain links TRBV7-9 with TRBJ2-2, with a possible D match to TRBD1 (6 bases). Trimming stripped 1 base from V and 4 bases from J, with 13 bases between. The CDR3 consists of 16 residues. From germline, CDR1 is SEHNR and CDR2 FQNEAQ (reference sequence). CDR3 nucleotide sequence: TGTGCCAGCAGCTTAGTGCAGGGGATCGGCACCGGGGAGCTGTTTTTT. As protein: CASSLVQGIGTGELFF.

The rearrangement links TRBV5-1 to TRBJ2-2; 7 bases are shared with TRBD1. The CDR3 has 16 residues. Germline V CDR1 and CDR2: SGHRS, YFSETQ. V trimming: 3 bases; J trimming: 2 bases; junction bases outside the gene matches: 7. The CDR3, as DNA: TGCGCCAGCAGCTCCCGGGACAGCATAAACACCGGGGAGCTGTTTTTT. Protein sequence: CASSSRDSINTGELFF.

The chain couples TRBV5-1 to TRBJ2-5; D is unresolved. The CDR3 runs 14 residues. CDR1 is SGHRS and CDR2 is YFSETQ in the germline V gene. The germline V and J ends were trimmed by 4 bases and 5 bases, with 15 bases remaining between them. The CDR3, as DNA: TGCGCCAGCAGCCAGGCATGGGTGTTGGAGACCCAGTACTTC. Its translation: CASSQAWVLETQYF.

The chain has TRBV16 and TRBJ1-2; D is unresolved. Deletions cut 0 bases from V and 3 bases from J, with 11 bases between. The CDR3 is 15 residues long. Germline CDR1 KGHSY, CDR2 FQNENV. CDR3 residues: CASSQSAVSDYGYTF. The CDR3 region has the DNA TGTGCCAGCAGCCAATCGGCGGTCTCGGACTATGGCTACACCTTC.

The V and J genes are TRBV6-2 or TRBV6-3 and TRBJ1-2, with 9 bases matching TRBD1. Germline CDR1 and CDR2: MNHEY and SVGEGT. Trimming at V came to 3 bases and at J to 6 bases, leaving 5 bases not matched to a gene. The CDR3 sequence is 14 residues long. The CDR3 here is CASSYSWTGDGYTF. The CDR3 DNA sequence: TGTGCCAGCAGTTATTCCTGGACAGGGGATGGCTACACCTTC.

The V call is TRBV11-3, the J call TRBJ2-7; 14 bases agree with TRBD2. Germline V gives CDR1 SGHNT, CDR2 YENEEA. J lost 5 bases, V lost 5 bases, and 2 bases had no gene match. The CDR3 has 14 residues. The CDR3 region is CASSRGLAGDEQYF. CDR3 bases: TGTGCCAGCAGCCGGGGACTAGCGGGAGACGAGCAGTACTTC.